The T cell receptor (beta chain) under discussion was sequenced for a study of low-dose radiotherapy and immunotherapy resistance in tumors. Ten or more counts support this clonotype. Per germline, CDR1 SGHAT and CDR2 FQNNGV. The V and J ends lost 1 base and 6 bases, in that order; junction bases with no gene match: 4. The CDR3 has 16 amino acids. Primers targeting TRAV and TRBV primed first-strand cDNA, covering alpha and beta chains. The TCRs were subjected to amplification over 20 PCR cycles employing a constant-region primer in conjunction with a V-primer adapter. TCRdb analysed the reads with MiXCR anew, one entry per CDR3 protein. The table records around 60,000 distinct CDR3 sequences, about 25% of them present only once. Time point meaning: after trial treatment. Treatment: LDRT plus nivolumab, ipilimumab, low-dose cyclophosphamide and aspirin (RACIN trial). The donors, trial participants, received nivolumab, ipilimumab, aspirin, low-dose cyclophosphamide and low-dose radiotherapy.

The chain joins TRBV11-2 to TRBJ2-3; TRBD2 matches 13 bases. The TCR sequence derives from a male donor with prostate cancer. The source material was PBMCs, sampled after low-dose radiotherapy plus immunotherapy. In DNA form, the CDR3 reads TGTGCCAGCAGCTTAGGCGGACTAGCGGGGGTGGATACGCAGTATTTT. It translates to CASSLGGLAGVDTQYF.